The 19 T cell receptor beta chains given below trace back to one sample, sequenced in a study of CD8+ T cells in alopecia areata. The authors extracted RNA and reverse transcribed it into cDNA as the sequencing template. Clones were read by immunoSEQ multiplex PCR, and TCRdb kept only the in-frame ones, dropping some. The table includes over 80,000 clones, 44% detected once. Treatment specified: oral pan-JAK inhibitor, 5-10 mg twice daily. This specimen was CD8+ T cells sorted from blood, taken at week 24, from a patient treated with tofacitinib. These receptors came from a human donor with alopecia areata.

This clone has just a few counts. This chain joins TRBV27 and TRBJ1-5; D unclear. This CDR3 has 12 residues. V was trimmed by 3 bases and J by 6 bases, leaving 6 bases between them. Germline CDR1 MNHEY, CDR2 SMNVEV (reference sequence). CDR3 in amino acids: CASSFVGQPQHF. CDR3 nucleotides: TGTGCCAGCAGTTTCGTAGGTCAGCCCCAGCATTTT.

The rearrangement joins TRBV7-8 to TRBJ2-1, with D uncertain. CDR3 size: 11 residues. V was pared by 7 bases and J by 9 bases, with 10 bases between. CDR1 and CDR2 (germline): SGHVS, FQNEAQ. CDR3 in amino acids: CASTLTGEQFF. The CDR3 DNA sequence: TGTGCCAGCACCCTAACTGGTGAGCAGTTCTTC.

The table lists this clone with a few counts. CDR3 DNA: TGTGCCAGCAGCTTGAATAACCTAGCAGCCTTCACAGATACGCAGTATTTT. Amino acids: CASSLNNLAAFTDTQYF. The genes are TRBV11-2 and TRBJ2-3; D perhaps matches TRBD2 (5 bases). Trimming cost V 3 bases and J 2 bases, with 18 bases left between them. Germline-derived CDR1 and CDR2 are SGHAT and FQNNGV. This CDR3 is 17 amino acids long. Supplemented by reference TRBV11-2 and TRBJ2-3, the full variable domain reads EAGVAQSPRYKIIEKRQSVAFWCNPISGHATLYWYQQILGQGPKLLIQFQNNGVVDDSQLPKDRFSAERLKGVDSTLKIQPAKLEDSAVYLCASSLNNLAAFTDTQYFGPGTRLTVL.

This clone was seen more than once but under ten times. The rearrangement links TRBV6-4 to TRBJ2-3; tentative D call: TRBD2 (6 bases). Trimming removed 2 bases at V and 4 bases at J, with 13 bases between. CDR1 is MRHNA, CDR2 SNTAGT, per germline. CDR3 length equals 15 residues. The CDR3 region is CASSDEGGPADTQYF. CDR3 nucleotides: TGTGCCAGCAGTGACGAAGGAGGGCCCGCAGATACGCAGTATTTT.

CDR3 loop: CASSQRTGKNRGETQYF. For the CDR3, the DNA is TGTGCCAGCAGCCAGAGGACAGGGAAGAATAGGGGAGAGACCCAGTACTTC. The rearrangement joins TRBV7-9 to TRBJ2-5; TRBD1 matches at 8 bases. CDR1 SEHNR and CDR2 FQNEAQ come from the germline V gene (reference sequence). CDR3 length equals 17 residues. The junction had 15 bases not matched to a gene; V was cut back by 5 bases and J by 4 bases.

This clone was recorded many times. The chain's CDR3 is CSVGDGLEVYEQYF. CDR3 nucleotide sequence: TGCAGCGTTGGCGATGGTCTGGAGGTCTACGAGCAGTACTTC. The J gene is TRBJ2-7, the V gene TRBV29-1; a weak D match, TRBD2 (5 bases). V lost 4 bases and J 3 bases, leaving 16 bases between the germline ends. This CDR3 has 14 residues. Germline-derived CDR1 and CDR2 are SQVTM and ANQGSEA.

The chain links TRBV29-1 to TRBJ2-7; no definite D call. This CDR3 is 13 amino acids long. The germline V gene has CDR1 SQVTM and CDR2 ANQGSEA. Deletions cut 2 bases from V and 8 bases from J, with 16 bases between. The CDR3 DNA sequence: TGCAGCGTTGAAATCACTGAGCTACGAAAGCAGTACTTC. As protein: CSVEITELRKQYF.

The CDR3 sequence: CASSFNGEPGANVLTF. The CDR3 DNA reads as TGTGCCAGCAGTTTTAACGGGGAACCTGGGGCCAACGTCCTGACTTTC. The genes are TRBV27 and TRBJ2-6, with D tentatively TRBD2 (5 bases). Germline CDR1 and CDR2: MNHEY and SMNVEV (reference sequence). With 3 bases removed from V and 2 bases from J, the gap between germline ends came to 11 bases. CDR3 size: 16 residues.

This clone was recorded a few times. The genes are TRBV5-1 and TRBJ1-1, with D hard to call. The ends were cut back, 1 base at V and 4 bases at J, with 8 bases in the middle. This CDR3 has 13 amino acids. CDR1 is SGHRS and CDR2 is YFSETQ in the germline V gene. In nucleotides, the CDR3 is TGCGCCAGCAGCTTGTCGAGTCTCACTGAAGCTTTCTTT. This gives the protein CASSLSSLTEAFF.

This clone was detected a few times. V is TRBV5-4 and J is TRBJ2-7, with 12 bases lining up with TRBD2. Germline assignment: CDR1 SGHNT and CDR2 YYREEE (reference sequence). This CDR3 region has 14 residues. The junction had 4 bases not matched to a gene; V was cut back by 2 bases and J by 7 bases. The CDR3 sequence is CASSFLAGGREQYF. The CDR3 bases are TGTGCCAGCAGCTTCCTAGCGGGAGGGCGGGAGCAGTACTTC.

This clone has a handful of counts. The V and J genes are TRBV6-5 and TRBJ1-1; D ambiguous. Germline CDR1 reads MNHEY; CDR2 reads SVGAGI. The germline V and J ends were trimmed by 2 bases and 1 base, with 5 bases remaining between them. This CDR3 is built from 13 residues. CDR3 protein: CASSYNSNTEAFF. The CDR3 region has the DNA TGTGCCAGCAGTTACAACTCGAACACTGAAGCTTTCTTT.

This clone showed up just a few times. CDR3 sequence reads: CAISGGTYPYEQYF. Here the CDR3 DNA reads TGTGCCATCAGTGGAGGGACTTACCCCTACGAGCAGTACTTC. The J gene is TRBJ2-7, the V gene TRBV10-3, with a tentative D call TRBD2 (6 bases). V shed 4 bases and J shed 2 bases, with 12 bases lying between them. The CDR3 runs 14 residues. The germline V gene has CDR1 ENHRY and CDR2 SYGVKD.

This clone appeared many times. The chain combines TRBV7-6 with TRBJ2-1; tentatively, D is TRBD1 or TRBD2 (6 bases each). The CDR3 loop spans 15 amino acids. V shed 5 bases and J shed 4 bases, with 15 bases lying between them. The germline V gene has CDR1 SGHVS and CDR2 FNYEAQ. CDR3 region: CASSLRGGRYNEQFF. CDR3 nucleotide sequence: TGTGCCAGCAGCCTCAGGGGAGGTCGGTACAATGAGCAGTTCTTC. The variable domain in full, completed from reference TRBV7-6 and TRBJ2-1, reads GAGVSQSPRYKVTKRGQDVALRCDPISGHVSLYWYRQALGQGPEFLTYFNYEAQQDKSGLPNDRFSAERPEGSISTLTIQRTEQRDSAMYRCASSLRGGRYNEQFFGPGTRLTVL.

V is TRBV27 and J is TRBJ2-1; 10 bases fit TRBD2. After removal of 2 bases from V and 4 bases from J, the junction contained 2 bases not matched to a gene. The CDR3 length is 15 residues. Germline assignment: CDR1 MNHEY and CDR2 SMNVEV (reference sequence). This CDR3 reads CASSLVAGGYNEQFF. The CDR3 region has the DNA TGTGCCAGCAGTTTAGTAGCGGGAGGATACAATGAGCAGTTCTTC.

The V and J genes are TRBV27 and TRBJ2-7; D gene uncertain. The J call is doubtful: the DNA matches TRBJ2-5 better. The CDR3 loop spans 13 amino acids. The germline CDR1 and CDR2 sequences are MNHEY and SMNVEV (reference sequence). CDR3 bases: TGTGCCAGCAGTCTCGGTAGGGTGGAGACCCAGTACTTC. This sequence encodes CASSLGRVETQYF.

The chain has TRBV19 and TRBJ2-7; 7 bases fit TRBD2. The length of the CDR3 is 13 residues. V shed 4 bases and J 7 bases; nucleotides not matched to a gene: 7. Germline V gene sequence: CDR1 LNHDA, CDR2 SQIVND (reference sequence). CDR3 sequence: CASSTGGSGEQYF. The CDR3 region has the DNA TGTGCCAGTAGTACGGGGGGTTCGGGAGAGCAGTACTTC.

This rearrangement joins TRBV5-1 to TRBJ2-1; TRBD2 is a possible D gene (6 bases). The CDR3 spans 12 residues. CDR1 is SGHRS and CDR2 is YFSETQ in the germline V gene. V lost 3 bases and J lost 13, with 14 bases in between. The CDR3 DNA reads as TGCGCCAGCAGCTGGGGCTTGCGGGAACAGTTCTTC. Its protein product is CASSWGLREQFF.

The V and J genes are TRBV5-1 and TRBJ2-7; the D is unclear. V was cut by 1 base and J by 3 bases, with 14 bases left in between. The CDR3 has 15 amino acids. Germline-derived CDR1 and CDR2 are SGHRS and YFSETQ. The CDR3 nucleotides read TGCGCCAGCAGCTTGAAGGCAGGAGTGGACTACGAGCAGTACTTC. It yields the protein CASSLKAGVDYEQYF.

DNA for the CDR3: TGTGCCAGCAGTTTATCGATCACTAGCGGGAGTGGTACAGATACGCAGTATTTT. Translation: CASSLSITSGSGTDTQYF. The V call is TRBV27, the J call TRBJ2-3; 11 nucleotides line up with TRBD2. The J segment lost 3 bases and the V segment lost 0 bases, leaving 8 bases of the junction unmatched. The CDR3 is 18 residues long. Germline V gives CDR1 MNHEY, CDR2 SMNVEV (reference sequence).